The 18 T cell receptor beta chains below were found in one sample sequenced in a study of blood T cell repertoires in COVID-19. Profiling relied on immunoSEQ multiplex PCR, and the TCRdb table lists in-frame clones only, not all of them. The table has around 190,000 clones, roughly 75% seen once; the top ten hold around 6.3%. Sample: peripheral blood. Every receptor here comes from a man in his sixties or seventies with active or convalescent COVID-19.

J is TRBJ1-1 and V is TRBV10-3, with 7 bases that match TRBD1. Trimming removed 4 bases from V and 0 bases from J; junction bases left unmatched: 2. Germline assignment: CDR1 ENHRY and CDR2 SYGVKD. The CDR3 is made up of 14 amino acids. This CDR3 is CAISVQGMNTEAFF. CDR3 coding DNA: TGTGCCATCAGTGTACAGGGGATGAACACTGAAGCTTTCTTT.

This rearrangement joins TRBV6-9 to TRBJ2-2, with D perhaps matching TRBD1 (5 bases). Germline assignment: CDR1 MNHGY and CDR2 SVAAGI. Trimming stripped 4 bases from V and 4 bases from J, with 10 bases between. The CDR3 consists of 14 residues. The CDR3 DNA reads as TGTGCCAGCAGTTGGCAGGGTGGCACCGGGGAGCTGTTTTTT. Its protein product is CASSWQGGTGELFF.

The chain joins TRBV6-1 to TRBJ2-1; 12 bases are a match to TRBD1. The V gene's germline CDR1 is MNHNS and CDR2 SASEGT. This CDR3 region has 17 residues. V was pared by 2 bases and J by 10 bases, with 12 bases of the junction left unmatched. This CDR3 reads CASSEQPGQGARMEQFF. The CDR3 region has the DNA TGTGCCAGCAGTGAACAGCCGGGACAGGGGGCGCGTATGGAGCAGTTCTTC.

The J gene is TRBJ1-6, the V gene TRBV25-1; no definite D call. The V gene lost 8 bases and the J gene lost 6 bases, with 14 bases spanning the gap. CDR1 is MGHDK, CDR2 SYGVNS, per germline. CDR3 length equals 14 residues. The CDR3 nucleotides are TGTGCCAGCGGAGAACCGGGAACTAATTCACCCCTCCACTTT. Translated, it gives CASGEPGTNSPLHF.

The V gene is TRBV6-2 or TRBV6-3, the J gene TRBJ1-4; D gene unclear. Trimming stripped 4 bases from V and 8 bases from J, with 14 bases between. The CDR3 has 14 residues. Germline V CDR1 and CDR2: MNHEY, SVGEGT. As DNA, the CDR3 is TGTGCCAGCAGTTCCGGGATAGCCGGGGAAAAACTGTTTTTT. This translates into CASSSGIAGEKLFF.

The V and J genes are TRBV7-9 and TRBJ2-3; 8 bases map to TRBD2. The CDR3 is made up of 16 amino acids. V lost 6 bases and J lost 4; bases outside the gene matches: 12. CDR1 SEHNR and CDR2 FQNEAQ come from the germline V gene (reference sequence). Here the CDR3 reads CASRSSGGGNADTQYF. The CDR3 coding sequence is TGTGCCAGCAGGTCGTCCGGGGGGGGTAATGCAGATACGCAGTATTTT.

V and J are TRBV5-1 and TRBJ2-3; 7 bases are shared with TRBD1. The germline V gene has CDR1 SGHRS and CDR2 YFSETQ. The CDR3 has 15 residues. The J segment lost 0 bases and the V segment lost 3 bases, leaving 4 bases of the junction unmatched. The chain's CDR3 is CASSSGQFSTDTQYF. The CDR3 DNA is TGCGCCAGCAGCTCGGGACAGTTTAGCACAGATACGCAGTATTTT.

The rearrangement joins TRBV27 to TRBJ2-7; TRBD1 agrees at 7 bases. The CDR3 is made up of 15 amino acids. Unmatched junction bases numbered 11, after V lost 5 bases and J lost 4 bases. The germline CDR1 and CDR2 sequences are MNHEY and SMNVEV (reference sequence). The CDR3 loop reads CASSALDRVWYEQYF. Written as DNA, the CDR3 is TGTGCCAGCAGTGCGCTTGACAGGGTTTGGTACGAGCAGTACTTC.

J is TRBJ1-3 and V is TRBV5-4; the match to TRBD1 covers 10 bases. The CDR3 is 17 amino acids. The germline V gene has CDR1 SGHNT and CDR2 YYREEE (reference sequence). The junction had 9 bases not matched to a gene; V was cut back by 4 bases and J by 2 bases. In DNA, the CDR3 is TGTGCCAGCAGCCCAAACTCCGACAGGGGGCCTGGAAACACCATATATTTT. Translating it yields CASSPNSDRGPGNTIYF.

The chain joins TRBV18 to TRBJ1-1; 10 nucleotides align to TRBD1. This CDR3 spans 15 amino acids. Trimming took 5 bases from V and 10 from J; bases not matched to a gene: 13. Germline assignment: CDR1 KGHSH and CDR2 LQKENI. The CDR3 DNA follows: TGTGCCAGCTCAGAACGGGAAGGGACAGGGGTAGGAGCTTTCTTT. It specifies CASSEREGTGVGAFF.

CDR3: CASSRSRGQEEKLFF. In DNA form, the CDR3 reads TGTGCCAGTTCCCGCTCCAGGGGGCAGGAGGAAAAACTGTTTTTT. The J gene is TRBJ1-4, the V gene TRBV18; 8 bases line up with TRBD1. The CDR3 sequence is 15 residues long. In germline, CDR1 is KGHSH, CDR2 LQKENI. J gave up 8 bases and V 9 bases, and 14 bases lay outside the gene matches.

V is TRBV19 and J is TRBJ2-5, with D possibly matching TRBD1 (5 bases). This CDR3 contains 14 residues. Trimming removed 5 bases at V and 5 bases at J, with 15 bases between. Germline-derived CDR1 and CDR2 are LNHDA and SQIVND (reference sequence). The CDR3 reads CASSSPGYSETQYF. CDR3 nucleotide sequence: TGTGCCAGTAGTTCCCCAGGGTATTCGGAGACCCAGTACTTC.

This clone is a singleton in its sample. The V and J genes are TRBV27 and TRBJ1-2; 9 bases are shared with TRBD1. This CDR3 has 15 amino acids. Trimming at V came to 7 bases and at J to 4 bases, leaving 10 bases not matched to a gene. Germline assignment: CDR1 MNHEY and CDR2 SMNVEV (reference sequence). For the CDR3, the DNA is TGTGCCAGCACCGCCACAGGGGGCGCGGGCTATGGCTACACCTTC. It codes for CASTATGGAGYGYTF.

CDR3 sequence: CASSSWGDHQPQHF. The DNA for the CDR3 is TGTGCCAGCAGCTCCTGGGGGGATCATCAGCCCCAGCATTTT. This rearrangement joins TRBV5-4 to TRBJ1-5; possibly TRBD1 for D (5 bases). The CDR3 totals 14 residues. CDR1 is SGHNT, CDR2 YYREEE, per germline (reference sequence). The ends were cut back, 3 bases at V and 5 bases at J, with 12 bases in the middle.

This chain uses TRBV5-1 with TRBJ2-1; 8 nucleotides line up with TRBD2. The V gene end was trimmed by 2 bases and the J gene end by 5 bases; junction bases not matched to a gene: 3. CDR3 size: 14 residues. From germline, CDR1 is SGHRS and CDR2 YFSETQ. The CDR3, as DNA: TGCGCCAGCAGCTTTACTAGCGGCGACAATGAGCAGTTCTTC. Its translation is CASSFTSGDNEQFF.

The V call is TRBV5-6, the J call TRBJ2-7; 7 nucleotides align to TRBD1. There are 15 residues in the CDR3. Germline CDR1 SGHDT, CDR2 YYEEEE. The V and J ends lost 0 bases and 2 bases, in that order; junction bases with no gene match: 5. DNA of the CDR3: TGTGCCAGCAGCTTGGAGGGGGCGATTCCCTACGAGCAGTACTTC. This translates into CASSLEGAIPYEQYF.

This clone occurred once. V gene TRBV14 combines with J gene TRBJ2-2; 7 positions match TRBD2. This CDR3 region has 16 residues. V dropped 5 bases and J dropped 2; count of bases not matched to a gene: 8. Germline V gene sequence: CDR1 SGHDN, CDR2 FVKESK. The CDR3 reads CASSLLAGLNTGELFF. In DNA, the CDR3 is TGTGCCAGCAGCTTATTAGCGGGCCTAAACACCGGGGAGCTGTTTTTT.

This rearrangement joins TRBV5-5 to TRBJ2-1, with a tentative D call TRBD2 (6 bases). Trimming cost V 1 base and J 7 bases, with 15 bases left between them. Germline V lookup: CDR1 SGHKS, CDR2 YYEKEE (reference sequence). This CDR3 contains 15 residues. The CDR3 DNA sequence: TGTGCCAGCAGCTTGACCGGGGGAAAAATAAATGAGCAGTTCTTC. Amino acids: CASSLTGGKINEQFF.